The T cell receptor beta chain described here comes from a study of shared clonotypes between healthy human individuals. Using immunoSEQ multiplex PCR, the repertoire was profiled, and TCRdb retains in-frame clones only, with some absent. The sample shows some 1 million clones, around 75% of them seen only once. The CDR3 totals 16 residues. V lost 0 bases and J 4 bases, leaving 11 bases between the germline ends. The germline V gene encodes CDR1 SGHRS and CDR2 YFSETQ. V usage is TRBV5-1 and J usage is TRBJ1-6, with D maybe TRBD1 (5 bases). The sample comprised memory CD4+ T cells sorted from blood. Subset here: CD45RA-negative fraction. This receptor was obtained from a man aged 18 to 29 in good health. The CDR3: CASSLAGVRYNSPLHF. For the CDR3, the DNA is TGCGCCAGCAGCTTGGCGGGGGTACGATATAATTCACCCCTCCACTTT. The full variable domain, rest sourced from reference TRBV5-1 and TRBJ1-6, is KAGVTQTPRYLIKTRGQQVTLSCSPISGHRSVSWYQQTPGQGLQFLFEYFSETQRNKGNFPGRFSGRQFSNSRSEMNVSTLELGDSALYLCASSLAGVRYNSPLHFGNGTRLTVT.